Each of the 26 T cell receptor beta chains below was sequenced from the same sample in a study of blood T cell repertoires in COVID-19. Produced via immunoSEQ multiplex PCR; TCRdb's table is partial and in-frame only. The table shows 250,000 to 350,000 clones, with approximately 90% occurring only once. Input material: PBMCs or T cells enriched from blood (not recorded which). The receptors shown here come from a woman aged 18-29 years who had recovered from COVID-19.

This clone appeared once. The rearrangement uses TRBV7-9 and TRBJ1-1, with 9 bases identical to TRBD1. Looked up from germline, CDR1 is SEHNR and CDR2 is FQNEAQ (reference sequence). The J segment lost 4 bases and the V segment lost 2 bases, leaving 5 bases of the junction unmatched. The CDR3 runs to 15 residues. CDR3: CASSLNRGLGTEAFF. In nucleotides, the CDR3 is TGTGCCAGCAGCTTAAACAGGGGGCTGGGCACTGAAGCTTTCTTT.

The DNA of the CDR3 is TGCGCCAGCAGCGGACAGGGCGCGGTAAATGAGCAGTTCTTC. As protein: CASSGQGAVNEQFF. The chain couples TRBV4-3 to TRBJ2-1; 8 bases agree with TRBD1. J lost 7 bases, V lost 5 bases, and 7 bases had no gene match. The CDR3 loop spans 14 amino acids. The germline V gene encodes CDR1 LGHNA and CDR2 YSLEER.

The chain uses TRBV7-9 and TRBJ1-5, with D unclear. V dropped 6 bases and J dropped 6 bases, with 12 bases sitting between them. This CDR3 comprises 13 residues. CDR1 and CDR2 from the germline V gene are SEHNR and FQNEAQ (reference sequence). CDR3 sequence: CASSPTEVQPQHF. The CDR3 DNA reads as TGTGCCAGCAGTCCTACCGAGGTTCAGCCCCAGCATTTT.

This chain joins TRBV5-4 and TRBJ2-1, with a weak D call TRBD2 (6 bases). This CDR3 comprises 17 residues. V lost 0 bases to trimming and J lost 4 bases, with 17 bases between them. Germline V lookup: CDR1 SGHNT, CDR2 YYREEE (reference sequence). The CDR3 loop reads CASSLGSAGPLYNEQFF. The DNA for the CDR3 is TGTGCCAGCAGCTTGGGATCTGCGGGACCCTTGTACAATGAGCAGTTCTTC.

This chain links TRBV19 with TRBJ1-5, with D perhaps TRBD1 (6 bases). Trimming pared 5 bases from V and 11 bases from J, leaving 10 bases between. Germline CDR1 LNHDA, CDR2 SQIVND (reference sequence). CDR3 size: 11 residues. As DNA, the CDR3 is TGTGCCAGTAGTCCAGGGGTGGCCCAGCATTTT. This gives the protein CASSPGVAQHF.

The V and J genes are TRBV4-2 and TRBJ1-6; TRBD1 agrees at 9 bases. Germline CDR1 is LGHNA and CDR2 is YNFKEQ. J was trimmed by 5 bases and V by 3 bases; bases with no gene match: 8. The CDR3 sequence is 17 residues long. CDR3 residues: CASSHRTGGINNSPLHF. The DNA for the CDR3 is TGTGCCAGCAGCCATCGTACAGGGGGCATTAATAATTCACCCCTCCACTTT.

This clone was found once. The chain employs TRBV9 and TRBJ2-5; 10 positions match TRBD1. The germline V gene has CDR1 SGDLS and CDR2 YYNGEE. The V and J ends lost 3 bases and 4 bases, in that order; junction bases with no gene match: 12. CDR3 length: 17 amino acids. The CDR3 here is CASSEATPGQGRETQYF. CDR3 in DNA: TGTGCCAGCAGCGAAGCGACTCCGGGACAGGGGAGAGAGACCCAGTACTTC.

This clone was detected a few times. The genes are TRBV30 and TRBJ1-2; 7 bases are a match to TRBD1. The ends lost 4 bases at V and 5 bases at J; junction bases unmatched: 7. Germline V gives CDR1 GTSNPN, CDR2 SVGIG (reference sequence). This CDR3 has 13 residues. The CDR3 DNA is TGTGCCTGGATGCGGGACAGACCTTATGGCTACACCTTC. The encoded protein is CAWMRDRPYGYTF.

The gene calls are TRBV5-1 and TRBJ1-3; D not certain. Looked up from germline, CDR1 is SGHRS and CDR2 is YFSETQ. The V end lost 0 bases, the J end lost 4 bases, and 11 bases lay between the germline ends. CDR3 length equals 15 residues. The CDR3 sequence: CASSLASSGGNTIYF. The CDR3 DNA follows: TGCGCCAGCAGCTTGGCCTCGTCAGGAGGAAACACCATATATTTT.

The J gene is TRBJ1-2, the V gene TRBV10-3; TRBD1 matches 7 bases. The CDR3 totals 15 residues. CDR1 and CDR2 from the germline V gene are ENHRY and SYGVKD. Trimming took 0 bases from V and 3 from J; bases not matched to a gene: 4. This CDR3 is CAISESGQTYYGYTF. DNA for the CDR3: TGTGCCATCAGTGAGTCGGGACAGACCTACTATGGCTACACCTTC.

The CDR3 DNA reads TGTGCCAGCAGCTTAGAAGGAAAGGGGGAAAAACTGTTTTTT. It is translated as CASSLEGKGEKLFF. The V gene is TRBV7-2, the J gene TRBJ1-4, with D possibly TRBD1 on 5 matching bases. Germline lookup yields CDR1 SGHTA and CDR2 FQGNSA. Between the trimmed V and J ends, which lost 1 base and 8 bases, there was a span of 11 bases. CDR3 length: 14 amino acids. Variable domain in full (rest from reference TRBV7-2 and TRBJ1-4): GAGVSQSPSNKVTEKGKDVELRCDPISGHTALYWYRQSLGQGLEFLIYFQGNSAPDKSGLPSDRFSAERTGGSVSTLTIQRTQQEDSAVYLCASSLEGKGEKLFFGSGTQLSVL.

The rearrangement uses TRBV19 and TRBJ2-3, with D possibly TRBD2 on 6 matching bases. From germline, CDR1 is LNHDA and CDR2 SQIVND (reference sequence). The ends were cut back, 5 bases at V and 3 bases at J, with 21 bases in the middle. The CDR3 is 17 residues long. The DNA for the CDR3 is TGTGCCAGTAGTCTATTACCGGGTTCCGGGGGTACAGATACGCAGTATTTT. Residues: CASSLLPGSGGTDTQYF. Full variable domain (rest looked up from reference TRBV19 and TRBJ2-3): DGGITQSPKYLFRKEGQNVTLSCEQNLNHDAMYWYRQDPGQGLRLIYYSQIVNDFQKGDIAEGYSVSREKKESFPLTVTSAQKNPTAFYLCASSLLPGSGGTDTQYFGPGTRLTVL.

The chain uses TRBV7-3 and TRBJ2-1; D ambiguous. The CDR3 totals 15 residues. Trimming cost V 2 bases and J 3 bases, with 11 bases left between them. Germline CDR1 reads SGHTA; CDR2 reads FQGTGA. DNA of the CDR3: TGTGCCAGCAGCTTAGGTCTAACCTACTACAATGAGCAGTTCTTC. Its translation: CASSLGLTYYNEQFF.

The CDR3 DNA reads TGTGCCAGTAGGAGAATCAGCGGGGTAGCTAATGGCTACACCTTC. Its protein product is CASRRISGVANGYTF. V and J are TRBV19 and TRBJ1-2; D is unresolved. Germline loops: CDR1 LNHDA, CDR2 SQIVND (reference sequence). The CDR3 is 15 amino acids. V dropped 6 bases and J dropped 6 bases, with 20 bases sitting between them.

The rearrangement links TRBV7-2 to TRBJ2-5, with 12 bases fitting TRBD2. This CDR3 is built from 16 residues. J was trimmed by 6 bases and V by 5 bases; bases with no gene match: 10. The germline V gene has CDR1 SGHTA and CDR2 FQGNSA. The CDR3 loop is CASSTSSGGALKTQYF. CDR3 coding DNA: TGTGCCAGCAGCACGTCTAGCGGGGGGGCGTTGAAGACCCAGTACTTC.

V usage is TRBV9 and J usage is TRBJ1-1; 7 bases align to TRBD1. CDR3 length: 17 residues. The junction had 10 bases not matched to a gene; V was cut back by 2 bases and J by 0 bases. The germline V gene encodes CDR1 SGDLS and CDR2 YYNGEE. The CDR3 bases are TGTGCCAGCAGCGTGGGCCTGACAGGGTTGGTGAACACTGAAGCTTTCTTT. Protein sequence: CASSVGLTGLVNTEAFF.

This clone was detected once. V usage is TRBV5-4 and J usage is TRBJ1-2; TRBD1 is a possible D gene (6 bases). V gave up 1 base and J gave up 5 bases, with 15 bases separating them. The V gene's germline CDR1 is SGHNT and CDR2 YYREEE (reference sequence). This CDR3 has 15 amino acids. CDR3 amino acids: CASSLLAWTEYGYTF. CDR3 nucleotides: TGTGCCAGCAGCTTGTTGGCTTGGACAGAATATGGCTACACCTTC.

The CDR3 region is CASTLAGVAETQYF. CDR3 bases: TGTGCCAGCACTTTAGCGGGGGTGGCAGAGACCCAGTACTTC. The chain carries TRBV11-2 and TRBJ2-5; 9 bases are shared with TRBD2. The CDR3 loop spans 14 amino acids. The germline CDR1 and CDR2 sequences are SGHAT and FQNNGV. After removal of 7 bases from V and 4 bases from J, the junction contained 7 bases not matched to a gene. Using reference TRBV11-2 and TRBJ2-5 for the parts outside the CDR3, the full variable domain is EAGVAQSPRYKIIEKRQSVAFWCNPISGHATLYWYQQILGQGPKLLIQFQNNGVVDDSQLPKDRFSAERLKGVDSTLKIQPAKLEDSAVYLCASTLAGVAETQYFGPGTRLLVL.

The chain couples TRBV7-7 to TRBJ2-5; TRBD1 agrees at 8 bases. V shed 5 bases and J 0 bases; nucleotides not matched to a gene: 5. CDR1 is SSHAT, CDR2 FNYEAQ, per germline (reference sequence). The CDR3 is 15 amino acids. The CDR3 DNA is TGTGCCAGCAGCGGAGGACAGGGCCACCAAGAGACCCAGTACTTC. This sequence encodes CASSGGQGHQETQYF.

This chain joins TRBV11-2 and TRBJ2-5; D possibly corresponds to TRBD1 (5 bases). This CDR3 has 17 residues. Trimming cost V 3 bases and J 2 bases, with 19 bases left between them. Germline lookup yields CDR1 SGHAT and CDR2 FQNNGV. Here the CDR3 reads CASSFFTLTDRQETQYF. CDR3 coding DNA: TGTGCCAGCAGCTTCTTCACCCTGACCGACAGACAAGAGACCCAGTACTTC.

V usage is TRBV10-3 and J usage is TRBJ1-5; D may be TRBD1 (5 bases). The V and J ends lost 3 bases and 5 bases respectively, with 8 bases between them. This CDR3 region has 13 residues. Germline CDR1 ENHRY, CDR2 SYGVKD. The chain's CDR3 is CAISEQADQPQHF. The CDR3 DNA is TGTGCCATCAGTGAACAGGCAGATCAGCCCCAGCATTTT.

This chain joins TRBV2 and TRBJ2-3; TRBD2 matches at 9 bases. This CDR3 region has 16 residues. Unmatched junction bases numbered 4, after V lost 0 bases and J lost 3 bases. Germline CDR1 is SNHLY and CDR2 is FYNNEI. DNA for the CDR3: TGTGCCAGCAGTGAAGCGGAGCGGGGGGTAACAGATACGCAGTATTTT. It is translated as CASSEAERGVTDTQYF.

The chain links TRBV10-1 to TRBJ1-1; 7 bases match TRBD1. Germline CDR1 is WNHNN and CDR2 is SYGVQD (reference sequence). This CDR3 comprises 14 residues. V gave up 10 bases and J gave up 3 bases; unmatched junction bases: 11. The CDR3 here is CANFKLGQYTEAFF. The CDR3 DNA is TGCGCCAACTTCAAACTGGGACAGTACACTGAAGCTTTCTTT.

This clone is a singleton in its sample. This rearrangement joins TRBV28 to TRBJ1-2; 8 positions match TRBD1. The V segment lost 2 bases and the J segment 4 bases; nucleotides outside the gene matches: 9. The CDR3 consists of 16 residues. The germline V gene encodes CDR1 MDHEN and CDR2 SYDVKM. The CDR3 protein is CASSLIDRGVGYGYTF. The CDR3 region has the DNA TGTGCCAGCAGTTTAATCGACAGGGGAGTTGGCTATGGCTACACCTTC.

The chain has TRBV27 and TRBJ1-1, with D unresolved. The CDR3 has 13 amino acids. V was pared by 1 base and J by 6 bases, with 9 bases between. Germline V CDR1 and CDR2: MNHEY, SMNVEV (reference sequence). In DNA, the CDR3 is TGTGCCAGCAGTTTATGGTGGGCCGCTGAAGCTTTCTTT. Protein: CASSLWWAAEAFF.

CDR3 nucleotide sequence: TGTGCCAGCTCACCTACTAGCGGGGGTGGATCCGAGCAGTACTTC. Translating it yields CASSPTSGGGSEQYF. V and J are TRBV18 and TRBJ2-7; 11 positions match TRBD2. V dropped 3 bases and J dropped 6; count of bases not matched to a gene: 7. Germline V gives CDR1 KGHSH, CDR2 LQKENI. CDR3 length: 15 amino acids.